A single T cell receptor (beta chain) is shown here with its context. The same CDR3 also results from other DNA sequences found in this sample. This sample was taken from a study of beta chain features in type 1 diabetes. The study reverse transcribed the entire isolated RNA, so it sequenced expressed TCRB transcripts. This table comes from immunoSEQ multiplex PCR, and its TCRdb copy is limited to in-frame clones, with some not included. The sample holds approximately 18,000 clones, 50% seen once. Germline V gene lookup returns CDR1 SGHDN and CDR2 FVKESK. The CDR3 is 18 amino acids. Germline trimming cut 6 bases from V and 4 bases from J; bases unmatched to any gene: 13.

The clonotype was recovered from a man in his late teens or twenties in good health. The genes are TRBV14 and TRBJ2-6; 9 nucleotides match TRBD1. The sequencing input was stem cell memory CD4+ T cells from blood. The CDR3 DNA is TGTGCCAGCAGGAGAGCCGGGACAGGGAGTCCCGGGGCCAACGTCCTGACTTTC. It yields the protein CASRRAGTGSPGANVLTF.